These T cell receptor beta chains were read from a single sample in a study of control samples from healthy donors and cancer patients. Assay used: immunoSEQ multiplex PCR; TCRdb lists only in-frame clones, some missing. The table includes 150,000 to 200,000 clones, around 94% detected once. The sequenced sample consisted of blood. These TCRs come from a woman between 18 and 29 years old in good health. Each CDR3 is given with its conserved first and last residue. A D gene is named only where the DNA matches it firmly.

>TRBV18|TRBJ1-4|17|TRBD1
TGTGCCAGCTCACCTCGACAGGGCGGGCGAACTAATGAAAAACTGTTTTTT
CASSPRQGGRTNEKLFF
>TRBV28|TRBJ1-2|13|TRBD1
TGTGCCAGCAGTCCGGGACAGCCCTCTCGCTACACCTTC
CASSPGQPSRYTF
>TRBV14|TRBJ1-3|17|NA
TGTGCCAGCAGCCAAGATCTTATGAGGAATTCTGGAAACACCATATATTTT
CASSQDLMRNSGNTIYF
>TRBV7-9|TRBJ1-5|16|NA
TGTGCCAGCAGCACGGGGACACTCTATAGCAATCAGCCCCAGCATTTT
CASSTGTLYSNQPQHF
>TRBV7-9|TRBJ2-1|14|TRBD1
TGTGCCAGCAGCCCTCGGACAGGGGAGAATGAGCAGTTCTTC
CASSPRTGENEQFF
>TRBV11-2|TRBJ1-3|13|TRBD1
TGTGCCAGTGGGGGACAGGTGGGAAACACCATATATTTT
CASGGQVGNTIYF
>TRBV2|TRBJ1-2|14|NA
TGTGCCAGCAGTGAAGTGGCCGGAGTGTGGGGCTACACCTTC
CASSEVAGVWGYTF
>TRBV12-3/TRBV12-4|TRBJ2-5|12|TRBD1
TGTGCCACCGTACAGGGGATGGAGACCCAGTACTTC
CATVQGMETQYF
>TRBV7-2|TRBJ1-2|13|NA
TGTGCCAGCAGCTTGTCCAGTAACTATGGCTACACCTTC
CASSLSSNYGYTF
>TRBV5-6|TRBJ2-2|16|NA
TGTGCCAGCAGCTTGGACAGCCCCGGGGTCACCGGGGAGCTGTTTTTT
CASSLDSPGVTGELFF